This T cell receptor beta chain was sequenced for a study of T cell repertoires in cytomegalovirus infection. Study summary: Researchers turned to recently identified HLA-C-restricted CMV epitopes as well as well-studied HLA-B-restricted ones. A matching HLA type, together with CMV infection, was signaled by public TCR beta signatures.

This clonotype is a singleton in its sample. Its antigen is still unknown. Whole-study results and caveats: Cumulative public TCR beta family frequency identified CMV carriers with the relevant HLA.

Each CDR3 protein gets one entry after TCRdb re-called the reads with MiXCR. In the table there are some 920,000 distinct CDR3 sequences, roughly 30% of which are singletons. This specimen was cultured CD8+ T cells from PBMCs, taken from culture after CMV antigen stimulation. This clonotype was obtained from a human donor in good health (CMV status not recorded). Some clones in this sample may be carry-over from other donors' samples.

In DNA, the CDR3 is TGTGCCAGCAGTATCCGGACGGGAGATGAAGCTTTCTTT. It codes for CASSIRTGDEAFF. The rearrangement uses TRBV6-2 or TRBV6-3 and TRBJ1-1; D unresolved. V lost 5 bases and J lost 7, with 14 bases in between. The CDR3 is 13 amino acids. Germline V gene data show CDR1 as MNHEY and CDR2 as SVGEGT.